This T cell receptor beta chain was identified during a study of cytomegalovirus exposure and HLA in healthy donors. Findings of the study overall: Presence/absence results assume similar sequencing depth per donor, which may not hold. In a later analysis, HLA-C alleles had the fewest associated TCRs, DRB1 alleles the most. In a later analysis, a genetic analysis reported fewer productive-TCR N-insertions in an Asian-associated ancestry cluster than the cohort average.

Concerning this clone: Its specificity is not known.

The PCR used 60 Vbeta and 13 Jbeta primers. Profiled with immunoSEQ multiplex PCR; TCRdb holds only in-frame clones, not every one. Among roughly 100,000 clones listed, just under 80% were seen once. The sequence was obtained from a man aged 25 to 45 in good health and CMV-seronegative. Sample: PBMCs.

The CDR3 sequence: CASSAHRVGFTGELFF. CDR3 DNA sequence: TGTGCCAGCAGCGCACACAGGGTAGGTTTCACCGGGGAGCTGTTTTTT. The chain carries TRBV9 and TRBJ2-2; tentative D call: TRBD1 (6 bases). Trimming took off 3 bases at V and 4 bases at J, with 16 bases between the two ends. The germline CDR1 and CDR2 sequences are SGDLS and YYNGEE. The CDR3 contains 16 residues.